Listed below are T cell receptor beta chains from one sample, sequenced in a study of T cells in Graves' hyperthyroidism and ophthalmopathy. Each CDR3 protein is one row after TCRdb ran MiXCR on the multiplex PCR reads. The repertoire holds 350,000 to 400,000 distinct CDR3 sequences, with more than 13% as singletons. What was sequenced was blood. The receptors derive from a woman aged 25-40 years with Graves' hyperthyroidism. Each CDR3 is given with its conserved first and last residue. D genes are given only for firm matches. A clone size is listed for some rows: how often the clone was seen (once, few, many), or a class if it is expanded.

d_gene	v_gene	j_gene	abundance	CDR3nt	CDR3aa
TRBD2	TRBV5-1	TRBJ2-3	.	TGCGCCAGCATGACTAGCGGAATCACAGATACGCAGTATTTT	CASMTSGITDTQYF
TRBD1	TRBV18	TRBJ1-1	many	TGTGCCAGCTCACCGCAGGGGGCCACTGAAGCTTTCTTT	CASSPQGATEAFF
.	TRBV20-1	TRBJ2-1	many	TGCAGTGCGCCTATAGCGGACCCTAAGGATGAGCAGTTCTTC	CSAPIADPKDEQFF
TRBD1	TRBV28	TRBJ1-3	.	TGTGCCAGCAGGATTGCCGGGACAGGGATAAACACCATATATTTT	CASRIAGTGINTIYF
.	TRBV7-2	TRBJ2-6	.	TGTGCCAGCAGTTTCGAGGGCAGAAGGTTCTCTGGGGCCAACGTCCTGACTTTC	CASSFEGRRFSGANVLTF
.	TRBV6-1	TRBJ1-1	many	TGTGCCAGCAGTGAAGTCAGTTACGCTGAAGCTTTCTTT	CASSEVSYAEAFF
TRBD2	TRBV12-3/TRBV12-4	TRBJ2-2	many	TGTGCCAGCAGTTCCGGGACTAGCGGGAGGGCCGGGGAGCTGTTTTTT	CASSSGTSGRAGELFF
.	TRBV30	TRBJ1-1	many	TGTGCCTGGAGTTTACACGGTGAAGCTTTCTTT	CAWSLHGEAFF
.	TRBV13	TRBJ1-3	.	TGTGCCAGCACCCCAAGTCCGACAGGAATTAATGGAAACACCATATATTTT	CASTPSPTGINGNTIYF
.	TRBV18	TRBJ1-4	many	TGTGCCAGCTCACCCACCCTAGGTGAGGGGCGCGGTGAAAAACTGTTTTTT	CASSPTLGEGRGEKLFF
.	TRBV3-1	TRBJ2-4	few	TGTGCCAGCAGCCAAGTGGCAGGCGGGGCCAAAAACATTCAGTACTTC	CASSQVAGGAKNIQYF
.	TRBV27	TRBJ1-4	.	TGTGCCAGCAGTTTAAGGCAGGGGCAAAAACTGTTTTTT	CASSLRQGQKLFF
TRBD2	TRBV12-3/TRBV12-4	TRBJ2-2	many	TGTGCCAGCAGTAGCGGGAGGGACACCGGGGAGCTGTTTTTT	CASSSGRDTGELFF
TRBD2	TRBV7-3	TRBJ2-1	.	TGTGCCAGCAGCTCGACCGGGACTAGCGGGAGGCCTCCCCCTTACAATGAGCAGTTCTTC	CASSSTGTSGRPPPYNEQFF
.	TRBV19	TRBJ1-2	few	TGTGCCAGTAGTACTATCGCGACCGAGTACTATGGCTACACCTTC	CASSTIATEYYGYTF
.	TRBV27	TRBJ2-3	many	TGTGCCAGCAGTCGATACCCGGTGGCGGGGGCTAGCAGCGCAGATACGCAGTATTTT	CASSRYPVAGASSADTQYF
.	TRBV25-1	TRBJ1-1	.	TGTGCCAGCAGTGAATCGAGATGGAACACTGAAGCTTTCTTT	CASSESRWNTEAFF
.	TRBV28	TRBJ2-7	many	TGTGCCAGCAGTTTGAGTATGGGAGTTGTGTACGAGCAGTACTTC	CASSLSMGVVYEQYF
.	TRBV29-1	TRBJ1-3	few	TGCAGCGTTGAAGATCAGGGGCAGGCCTCCTCTGGAAACACCATATATTTT	CSVEDQGQASSGNTIYF
TRBD2	TRBV5-4	TRBJ2-7	.	TGTGCCAGCAGCCTACAGCGCCATTCGGGACTATCCTACGAGCAGTACTTC	CASSLQRHSGLSYEQYF
.	TRBV7-2	TRBJ2-5	many	TGTGCCAGCACCGAGGGGGAAACCCAGTACTTC	CASTEGETQYF
.	TRBV28	TRBJ1-5	.	TGTGCCAGCAGTTCTCAGACCCAGGGAAGTGGCAATCAGCCCCAGCATTTT	CASSSQTQGSGNQPQHF
TRBD1	TRBV18	TRBJ2-1	many	TGTGCCAGCTCACCTGGGACAGGGGCCTACAATGAGCAGTTCTTC	CASSPGTGAYNEQFF
.	TRBV28	TRBJ2-5	many	TGTGCCAGCAGTTTTTATGAGACCCAGTACTTC	CASSFYETQYF
TRBD2	TRBV13	TRBJ2-1	many	TGTGCCAGCAGCTACACTAGCGGGCCCCCCCAGCATGAGCAGTTCTTC	CASSYTSGPPQHEQFF
.	TRBV28	TRBJ2-5	many	TGTGCCAGCAGTTTCGGCGAACCCCAAGAGACCCAGTACTTC	CASSFGEPQETQYF
TRBD1	TRBV10-2	TRBJ1-1	many	TGCGCCAGCAGGGAGACAGGGCCGGATGAAGCTTTCTTT	CASRETGPDEAFF
TRBD2	TRBV28	TRBJ2-1	.	TGTGCCAGCAGTTCGACCGGGACTAGCAGCGACAATGAGCAGTTCTTC	CASSSTGTSSDNEQFF
.	TRBV28	TRBJ2-3	many	TGTGCCAGCAGTTTACGACGGTCGCGACTAAGGGCAGATACGCAGTATTTT	CASSLRRSRLRADTQYF
.	TRBV5-5	TRBJ2-3	few	TGTGCCAGCAGCCGTATTCAGAGTGACACAGATACGCAGTATTTT	CASSRIQSDTDTQYF
.	TRBV20-1	TRBJ2-5	.	TGCAGTGCTAGACCACAGCCGGGAAGACATCAAGAGACCCAGTACTTC	CSARPQPGRHQETQYF
.	TRBV20-1	TRBJ1-5	many	TGCAGTGCCGATACAGGGTTGGCCAATCAGCCCCAGCATTTT	CSADTGLANQPQHF
.	TRBV5-1	TRBJ2-5	.	TGCGCCAGCAGCTTGAGCTCTAGCATAGAGACCCAGTACTTC	CASSLSSSIETQYF
TRBD2	TRBV3-1	TRBJ2-7	few	TGTGCCAGCAGCCAAGTTCCTAGCGGGAGGTGGGAGCAGTACTTC	CASSQVPSGRWEQYF
TRBD1	TRBV4-1	TRBJ1-2	many	TGCGCCAGCAGCCAAGATGGGGGCCGGGACAGGGATATTACTCCTAACTATGGCTACACCTTC	CASSQDGGRDRDITPNYGYTF
TRBD2	TRBV11-2	TRBJ2-3	many	TGTGCCAGTTCCCGACGCGGGGGGAACCCAGATACGCAGTATTTT	CASSRRGGNPDTQYF
TRBD2	TRBV20-1	TRBJ2-7	many	TGCAGTGCGACTACTAGCGGGCAGAGCTCCTACGAGCAGTACTTC	CSATTSGQSSYEQYF
.	TRBV28	TRBJ1-1	many	TGTGCCAGCAGCCCGCCAGACAGTATGAACACTGAAGCTTTCTTT	CASSPPDSMNTEAFF
TRBD1	TRBV27	TRBJ2-5	many	TGTGCCAGCAGTCTGAGGACAGGGGGCATATACGTACAAGAGACCCAGTACTTC	CASSLRTGGIYVQETQYF
TRBD1	TRBV18	TRBJ1-4	.	TGTGCCAGCTCACCACAGACAGGGGGAACTAATGAAAAACTGTTTTTT	CASSPQTGGTNEKLFF
.	TRBV5-6	TRBJ1-5	.	TGTGCCAGCAGCTTTTTGGGGGACGATCAGCCCCAGCATTTT	CASSFLGDDQPQHF
TRBD2	TRBV15	TRBJ2-7	many	TGTGCCACCAGCAGAGCTAGCGGTACCTACGAGCAGTACTTC	CATSRASGTYEQYF
.	TRBV20-1	TRBJ2-7	many	TGCAGTGCTAGAGATTTACAGAACAGGGGACTCCACGAGCAGTACTTC	CSARDLQNRGLHEQYF
TRBD2	TRBV11-3	TRBJ2-1	few	TGTGCCAGCAGCTTGGGGAGGCGGGAGCCCTACAATGAGCAGTTCTTC	CASSLGRREPYNEQFF
.	TRBV6-1	TRBJ2-5	many	TGTGCCAGCAACCAGGACTCGTTGGAGACCCAGTACTTC	CASNQDSLETQYF
.	TRBV27	TRBJ1-1	many	TGTGCCAGCAGTACGCGTCAGGGGTACACTGAAGCTTTCTTT	CASSTRQGYTEAFF
TRBD2	TRBV5-4	TRBJ2-3	.	TGTGCCAGCAGCCTGACTAGCGGGAGTTCGCGCGCAGATACGCAGTATTTT	CASSLTSGSSRADTQYF
TRBD1	TRBV5-5	TRBJ2-1	.	TGTGCCAGCAGCTTGGCAGGGGGAGTCTCCTACAATGAGCAGTTCTTC	CASSLAGGVSYNEQFF
TRBD2	TRBV3-1	TRBJ2-1	many	TGTGCCAGCAGCCGGCGGGAGTCCTACAATGAGCAGTTCTTC	CASSRRESYNEQFF
.	TRBV25-1	TRBJ1-1	.	TGTGCCAGCTCGGACACTTCTATGAACACTGAAGCTTTCTTT	CASSDTSMNTEAFF
TRBD1	TRBV4-1	TRBJ2-7	.	TGCGCCAGCAGCCAAGAGACAGGGGGGTACTACGAGCAGTACTTC	CASSQETGGYYEQYF
TRBD1	TRBV6-1	TRBJ2-1	many	TGTGCCAGCAGTTACCGGGACAGCTACAATGAGCAGTTCTTC	CASSYRDSYNEQFF
TRBD2	TRBV20-1	TRBJ2-3	many	TGCAGTGCTAAAAAAGCGGGAGCAAAAGATACGCAGTATTTT	CSAKKAGAKDTQYF
.	TRBV24-1	TRBJ2-1	few	TGTGCCACCAGTCATTCGGGCGGCTCCTACAATGAGCAGTTCTTC	CATSHSGGSYNEQFF
TRBD2	TRBV28	TRBJ2-2	few	TGTGCCAGCGGAAAGACTAGCGGGAGTGGTAGCGGGGAGCTGTTTTTT	CASGKTSGSGSGELFF
TRBD1	TRBV7-6	TRBJ2-7	many	TGTGCCAGCAGCTTAATCTCGTCCCTCGACAGGGGGCCCTCCTACGAGCAGTACTTC	CASSLISSLDRGPSYEQYF
TRBD2	TRBV3-1	TRBJ2-7	.	TGTGCCAGCAGCCAAGACGGGTTTAGACGGAGCGGGAGCTCCTACGAGCAGTACTTC	CASSQDGFRRSGSSYEQYF
.	TRBV28	TRBJ2-1	.	TGTGTCACTGGAGAGAGGGGGAATGAGCAGTTCTTC	CVTGERGNEQFF
TRBD1	TRBV11-2	TRBJ1-2	.	TGTGCCAGCAGCTTGGGTGGGGGACAGGGAGAAGGCTACACCTTC	CASSLGGGQGEGYTF